Listed below are T cell receptor beta chains from one sample, sequenced in a study of CD4+ T cells in melanoma. The assay was immunoSEQ multiplex PCR, and TCRdb's table has in-frame clones only and misses some. Of around 55,000 clones in the sample, over 60% were seen once. The specimen was tumor tissue. The receptor set was obtained from a human donor with melanoma. The CDR3 runs from the conserved cysteine through the conserved F or W. The D gene is left open where the match is weak. Not all rows give a size; the values are once, few, many and, for expanded clones, a class.

V gene,D gene,clone size,J gene,CDR3 length,CDR3 DNA,CDR3 protein
TRBV10-3,NA,NA,TRBJ1-5,15,TGTGCCATCAAAGCTGTGGAGGGACCCAATCAGCCCCAGCATTTT,CAIKAVEGPNQPQHF
TRBV18,NA,many,TRBJ1-2,16,TGTGCCAGCTCACCACTGGAGGGTGACACCAACTATGGCTACACCTTC,CASSPLEGDTNYGYTF
TRBV29-1,NA,once,TRBJ2-1,10,TGCAGCGCCTATAAGGGTGAGCAGTTCTTC,CSAYKGEQFF
TRBV6-6,NA,NA,TRBJ1-1,14,TGTGCCAGCAGTTACTCGGGAGGGGGCACTGAAGCTTTCTTT,CASSYSGGGTEAFF
TRBV19,NA,NA,TRBJ2-2,12,TGTGCCAGCCTCTCTGCCTCGGGCGGGCTGTTTTTT,CASLSASGGLFF
TRBV5-6,NA,NA,TRBJ1-5,14,TGTGCCAGCAGCCGGGACGGTAGCAATCAGCCCCAGCATTTT,CASSRDGSNQPQHF
TRBV6-6,NA,few,TRBJ1-5,15,TGTGCCAGCCTTGGGACCGTCGCGAGCAATCAGCCCCAGCATTTT,CASLGTVASNQPQHF
TRBV5-4,TRBD1,NA,TRBJ1-1,13,TGTGCCAGCCAAGGACAGGGTCGGACTGAAGCTTTCTTT,CASQGQGRTEAFF
TRBV5-4,NA,NA,TRBJ2-5,15,TGTGCCAGCAGCTTGGACAGGGAGTACCAAGAGACCCAGTACTTC,CASSLDREYQETQYF
TRBV28,TRBD1,NA,TRBJ1-2,15,TGTGCCAGCAGTTTATACGCAGGGACAGGGGATGGCTACACCTTC,CASSLYAGTGDGYTF
TRBV7-9,NA,NA,TRBJ1-1,12,TGTGCCAGCAGTCAGGTTCCCACTGAAGCTTTCTTT,CASSQVPTEAFF
TRBV18,TRBD1,NA,TRBJ2-5,14,TGTGCCAGCTCACCGCAGGGGGCTGGAGAGACCCAGTACTTC,CASSPQGAGETQYF
TRBV28,NA,NA,TRBJ2-7,15,TGTGCCAGCAGGCCCCTCCAAGGCTTACTCACCGAGCAGTACTTC,CASRPLQGLLTEQYF
TRBV9,TRBD1,few,TRBJ2-3,17,TGTGCCAGCAGCGCCCGACAGGGCATCGGCCGCACAGATACGCAGTATTTT,CASSARQGIGRTDTQYF
TRBV5-1,TRBD1,NA,TRBJ1-1,18,TGCGCCAGCAGCCCGAGGGGACAGGGGGCCGGCGGCGTAACTGAAGCTTTCTTT,CASSPRGQGAGGVTEAFF
TRBV5-1,NA,NA,TRBJ1-2,14,TGCGCCAGCAGCTTGGGTCGGGTAGAATATGGCTACACCTTC,CASSLGRVEYGYTF
TRBV19,NA,NA,TRBJ2-3,12,TGTGCCAGTAGTCCCTGGACAGATACGCAGTATTTT,CASSPWTDTQYF
TRBV5-1,NA,once,TRBJ1-1,14,TGCGCCAGCAGCCCCAGGACAGTGAACACTGAAGCTTTCTTT,CASSPRTVNTEAFF
TRBV10-3,TRBD1,NA,TRBJ1-2,14,TGTGCCATCAGTGTCAGGGGGCTTAGCTATGGCTACACCTTC,CAISVRGLSYGYTF
TRBV7-2,TRBD2,NA,TRBJ2-3,16,TGTGCCAGCAGCCCCCGGGGGGGCCAGGGAACAGATACGCAGTATTTT,CASSPRGGQGTDTQYF
TRBV5-1,NA,NA,TRBJ2-1,15,TGCGCCAGCAGCTCTGGGGACTGGATTTACAATGAGCAGTTCTTC,CASSSGDWIYNEQFF
TRBV9,NA,NA,TRBJ2-1,14,TGTGCCAGCAGCGTAGAACAGGGACTCAATGAGCAGTTCTTC,CASSVEQGLNEQFF
TRBV6-1,NA,NA,TRBJ1-2,13,TGTGCCAGCCAGGGTGGGGAGAACTATGGCTACACCTTC,CASQGGENYGYTF
TRBV6-6,NA,NA,TRBJ2-3,15,TGTGCCACCACCGGGACATCTACCAGCACAGATACGCAGTATTTT,CATTGTSTSTDTQYF
TRBV28,NA,NA,TRBJ2-2,15,TGTGCCAGCAGACTGACAGCCGCGAACACCGGGGAGCTGTTTTTT,CASRLTAANTGELFF
TRBV7-6,NA,NA,TRBJ2-1,13,TGTGCCAGCAGCCGACTGCGCGTAAATGAGCAGTTCTTC,CASSRLRVNEQFF
TRBV18,TRBD1,NA,TRBJ2-7,15,TGTGCCAGCTCACTACAGGGGCAAGTCTCCTACGAGCAGTACTTC,CASSLQGQVSYEQYF
TRBV27,TRBD1,many,TRBJ1-3,15,TGTGCCAGCAGTGCCACAGGGGGTACTGGAAACACCATATATTTT,CASSATGGTGNTIYF
TRBV28,NA,NA,TRBJ1-1,14,TGTGCCAGCAGCCGAAACGGAGGAAAAGGTGAAGCTTTCTTT,CASSRNGGKGEAFF
TRBV5-7,TRBD2,NA,TRBJ2-3,14,TGTGCCAGCAGCTTGGTTCGGGGGGCAGATACGCAGTATTTT,CASSLVRGADTQYF
TRBV5-1,NA,few,TRBJ2-1,13,TGCGCCAGCAGCTTGTCCCCAGACAATGAGCAGTTCTTC,CASSLSPDNEQFF
TRBV5-1,NA,few,TRBJ2-7,14,TGCGCCAGCAGCTCAGGGACACACTCCTACGAGCAGTACTTC,CASSSGTHSYEQYF
TRBV2,NA,NA,TRBJ1-1,12,TGTGCCAGCAGGGGACAACCAGGGGAAGCTTTCTTT,CASRGQPGEAFF
TRBV6-6,NA,once,TRBJ1-2,13,TGTGCCAGCATTACCGGGGGGGGCTATGGCTACACCTTC,CASITGGGYGYTF
TRBV11-3,TRBD2,NA,TRBJ2-1,16,TGTGCCAGCAGCTTATTCGGGACTAGCGGTAACAATGAGCAGTTCTTC,CASSLFGTSGNNEQFF
TRBV10-3,TRBD1,once,TRBJ2-7,13,TGTGCCATCAGGGGACAGGGTGGCCACGAGCAGTACTTC,CAIRGQGGHEQYF
TRBV7-2,NA,NA,TRBJ2-7,13,TGTGCCAGCAGCTTAAGTAAAGCCTACGAGCAGTACTTC,CASSLSKAYEQYF
TRBV4-1,TRBD1,NA,TRBJ1-5,19,TGCGCCAGCAGCCAAGATTTTCCCCCGGACAGGGGGCTAAGCCAGCCCCAGCATTTT,CASSQDFPPDRGLSQPQHF
TRBV5-6,NA,NA,TRBJ1-2,11,TGTGCCAGCAGCTTGGTCCATGGCTACACCTTC,CASSLVHGYTF
TRBV6-5,NA,NA,TRBJ2-7,14,TGTGCCAGCAGAAGCGCGTACCGCTCCTACGAGCAGTACTTC,CASRSAYRSYEQYF
TRBV5-5,NA,NA,TRBJ2-7,13,TGTGCCAGCAGCTTGGTGGTGGGGTTCGAGCAGTACTTC,CASSLVVGFEQYF